These 20 T cell receptor beta chains came from one sample sequenced in a study of shared clonotypes between healthy human individuals (dated by TCRdb to 2018 to 2021). Receptor amplification or capture employed the immunoSEQ multiplex PCR assay. Here the immuneACCESS table is served through TCRdb, limited to in-frame sequences with V and J called. Missing clones are a known gap in these copies; in checked studies unresolved V genes cover under half, and the rest lacks a known reason. The sample table records about 1 million clones; about 84% of these occur just once. The top ten clones comprise more than 0.45% of the sample. The specimen sequenced was memory CD4+ T cells from PBMCs. The cell subset or site label here, explained by the study, means: CD45RA-negative fraction. These receptors all come from a man between 18 and 35 years old in good health. Some clones in this sample may be carry-over from other donors' samples.

The rearrangement joins TRBV10-1 to TRBJ2-1; D is uncertain. V gave up 3 bases and J gave up 10 bases, with 16 bases separating them. CDR1 WNHNN and CDR2 SYGVQD come from the germline V gene (reference sequence). There are 14 residues in the CDR3. The CDR3 protein is CASSDPDPTPEQFF. In nucleotides, the CDR3 is TGCGCCAGCAGTGATCCGGATCCGACGCCGGAGCAGTTCTTC.

The chain links TRBV5-4 to TRBJ2-7, with a possible D match to TRBD1 (7 bases). The CDR3 loop spans 15 amino acids. The V gene lost 3 bases and the J gene lost 4 bases, with 17 bases spanning the gap. Germline lookup yields CDR1 SGHNT and CDR2 YYREEE (reference sequence). CDR3 loop: CASSSYKPGGYEQYF. In nucleotides, the CDR3 is TGTGCCAGCAGCTCGTATAAACCAGGGGGGTACGAGCAGTACTTC.

This clone was counted a few times. This sequence joins TRBV10-1 and TRBJ1-2, with D possibly being TRBD1 (6 bases). The ends were cut back, 4 bases at V and 7 bases at J, with 16 bases in the middle. CDR1 is WNHNN, CDR2 SYGVQD, per germline (reference sequence). The CDR3 is made up of 14 amino acids. CDR3 sequence reads: CASSGVSGACGYTF. Here the CDR3 DNA reads TGCGCCAGCAGTGGGGTATCGGGGGCTTGTGGCTACACCTTC.

The genes are TRBV5-6 and TRBJ2-7; D gene uncertain. From germline, CDR1 is SGHDT and CDR2 YYEEEE. The germline V and J ends were trimmed by 1 base and 0 bases, with 11 bases remaining between them. CDR3 length: 15 residues. CDR3 sequence reads: CASSLFGPTSYEQYF. The CDR3 region has the DNA TGTGCCAGCAGCTTGTTCGGGCCCACCTCCTACGAGCAGTACTTC.

The V and J genes are TRBV6-1 and TRBJ2-7, with D hard to call. The CDR3 sequence is 16 residues long. Germline V gene lookup returns CDR1 MNHNS and CDR2 SASEGT. The V end was cut by 0 bases, the J end by 0 bases, with 12 bases between. CDR3 in amino acids: CASSEALRGRSYEQYF. CDR3 DNA: TGTGCCAGCAGTGAAGCGCTTCGAGGCCGCTCCTACGAGCAGTACTTC.

The J gene is TRBJ2-5, the V gene TRBV19; the D call may be TRBD1 or TRBD2 (5 bases each). The CDR3 loop spans 18 amino acids. The germline V gene has CDR1 LNHDA and CDR2 SQIVND (reference sequence). V lost 3 bases and J lost 5, with 25 bases in between. CDR3 residues: CASSIGGSSGQGWETQYF. Written as DNA, the CDR3 is TGTGCCAGTAGTATTGGCGGATCCTCGGGGCAGGGATGGGAGACCCAGTACTTC.

This clone was observed a single time. The chain carries TRBV7-2 and TRBJ2-7; 13 nucleotides line up with TRBD2. Per germline, CDR1 SGHTA and CDR2 FQGNSA. The V and J ends lost 5 bases and 2 bases, in that order; junction bases with no gene match: 3. The CDR3 extends over 15 amino acids. This CDR3 reads CASSRLAGGTYEQYF. CDR3 DNA: TGTGCCAGCAGCAGACTAGCGGGAGGAACCTACGAGCAGTACTTC.

This clone has only a few counts. The J gene is TRBJ2-5, the V gene TRBV6-7; no clear D. TRBV6-7 is treated as an ORF (open reading frame) with a function not yet certain. V lost 5 bases and J 9 bases, leaving 19 bases between the germline ends. This CDR3 is 14 amino acids long. DNA for the CDR3: TGTGCCAGCAGTCAGCCCTCCTTCACGGGCCCCCAGTACTTC. As protein: CASSQPSFTGPQYF.

This clone appeared a single time. The rearrangement uses TRBV4-2 and TRBJ1-4, with a weak D call TRBD1 (5 bases). Germline CDR1 LGHNA, CDR2 YNFKEQ. CDR3 length: 16 amino acids. V gave up 4 bases and J gave up 6 bases, with 18 bases separating them. The CDR3, as DNA: TGTGCCAGCAGCCGAACGTCCAGGGTGGGAGATGAAAAACTGTTTTTT. Amino acids: CASSRTSRVGDEKLFF.

The rearrangement links TRBV7-9 to TRBJ1-1; D is ambiguous. Germline V CDR1 and CDR2: SEHNR, FQNEAQ (reference sequence). This CDR3 has 11 amino acids. V shed 1 base and J shed 8 bases, with 5 bases lying between them. This chain's CDR3 is CASSLVEEAFF. CDR3 bases: TGTGCCAGCAGCTTAGTGGAGGAAGCTTTCTTT.

The chain combines TRBV7-9 with TRBJ1-1; 8 nucleotides align to TRBD1. The CDR3 is 11 residues long. V lost 7 bases and J lost 8; bases outside the gene matches: 3. Germline V gene sequence: CDR1 SEHNR, CDR2 FQNEAQ (reference sequence). The CDR3 loop is CASTRDREAFF. The CDR3, as DNA: TGTGCCAGCACCCGGGACAGGGAAGCTTTCTTT.

This chain connects TRBV7-8 to TRBJ1-4; possibly TRBD1 for D (5 bases). CDR1 and CDR2 from the germline V gene are SGHVS and FQNEAQ. The CDR3 length is 17 residues. Trimming cost V 0 bases and J 2 bases, with 13 bases left between them. The CDR3 sequence: CASSLARGAGTNEKLFF. In nucleotides, the CDR3 is TGTGCCAGCAGCTTAGCCCGGGGCGCGGGTACTAATGAAAAACTGTTTTTT.

The chain uses TRBV7-2 and TRBJ2-5; D remains unclear. This CDR3 is 14 amino acids long. Looked up from germline, CDR1 is SGHTA and CDR2 is FQGNSA. Trimming removed 6 bases at V and 4 bases at J, with 15 bases between. CDR3 in DNA: TGTGCCAGCAGTCGTACGGGTAGCTTAGAGACCCAGTACTTC. Translated: CASSRTGSLETQYF. Full variable domain (missing parts from reference TRBV7-2 and TRBJ2-5): GAGVSQSPSNKVTEKGKDVELRCDPISGHTALYWYRQSLGQGLEFLIYFQGNSAPDKSGLPSDRFSAERTGGSVSTLTIQRTQQEDSAVYLCASSRTGSLETQYFGPGTRLLVL.

V and J are TRBV28 and TRBJ2-7, with TRBD1 identical over 8 bases. The CDR3 has 17 residues. Germline V gene sequence: CDR1 MDHEN, CDR2 SYDVKM. V shed 4 bases and J 3 bases; nucleotides not matched to a gene: 14. The CDR3 sequence is CASSSITTGDRSYEQYF. In DNA form, the CDR3 reads TGTGCCAGCAGTTCTATAACTACCGGGGACAGGAGCTACGAGCAGTACTTC.

This clone turned up a few times. The V and J genes are TRBV14 and TRBJ1-5; a weak D match, TRBD1 (6 bases). Germline V lookup: CDR1 SGHDN, CDR2 FVKESK. V shed 3 bases and J shed 6 bases, with 9 bases lying between them. The CDR3 is 13 amino acids. CDR3 DNA: TGTGCCAGCAGCCAGGGGGCACGTCAGCCCCAGCATTTT. Its protein product is CASSQGARQPQHF.

This chain joins TRBV19 and TRBJ1-2; no firm D call. The germline V and J ends were trimmed by 5 bases and 6 bases, with 19 bases remaining between them. The germline CDR1 and CDR2 sequences are LNHDA and SQIVND (reference sequence). The CDR3 totals 15 residues. This CDR3 reads CASSPSYRGLDGYTF. In DNA, the CDR3 is TGTGCCAGTAGTCCCTCTTACAGAGGGCTGGATGGCTACACCTTC.

The chain recombines TRBV6-1 with TRBJ2-7; no clear D. The V end was cut by 5 bases, the J end by 9 bases, with 11 bases between. The CDR3 contains 11 residues. Per germline, CDR1 MNHNS and CDR2 SASEGT. Written as DNA, the CDR3 is TGTGCCAGCAGTTACCGCCCGTTGCAGTACTTC. Translation gives CASSYRPLQYF.

This chain links TRBV5-1 with TRBJ2-1; TRBD1 aligns across 9 bases. This CDR3 is 13 amino acids long. Germline CDR1 and CDR2: SGHRS and YFSETQ. The V and J ends lost 3 bases and 8 bases, in that order; junction bases with no gene match: 3. The CDR3 coding sequence is TGCGCCAGCAGCTGGGACAGGGTAGATGAGCAGTTCTTC. Its protein product is CASSWDRVDEQFF.

The CDR3 DNA is TGCGCCAGCAGCTTGGAGGGACAGTACCGCGAGCAGTACTTC. Its protein product is CASSLEGQYREQYF. This rearrangement joins TRBV5-1 to TRBJ2-7; 7 bases agree with TRBD1. The CDR3 covers 14 residues. Germline V CDR1 and CDR2: SGHRS, YFSETQ. The V and J ends lost 0 bases and 6 bases, in that order; junction bases with no gene match: 6.

The count of this clone is one. This chain links TRBV28 with TRBJ1-2; possibly TRBD1 for D (6 bases). Trimming took 7 bases from V and 7 from J, leaving 10 bases between them. CDR1 is MDHEN and CDR2 is SYDVKM in the germline V gene. This CDR3 region has 11 residues. CDR3 sequence reads: CASTLGAGYTF. CDR3 bases: TGTGCCAGCACCTTGGGGGCTGGCTACACCTTC.